One and the same sample provided the 26 T cell receptor beta chains below, sequenced in a study of OX40 agonist ivuxolimab in advanced cancers. Library generation was performed with the immunoSEQ multiplex PCR assay. Entries here come from immuneACCESS through TCRdb and include only in-frame sequences with V and J called. Some clones fail to appear in such tables; in the studies checked, an unresolved V gene covers under half of the shortfall, and the cause of the remainder is unknown. The sample includes 59,000 or so clones, with 82% observed a single time. The ten top clones hold around 3.8% of the sample. The source was CD4+ or CD8+ T cells sorted from blood, collected in a trial of the OX40 agonist ivuxolimab. The receptors derive from an adult with an advanced solid tumor such as melanoma, head and neck, liver or kidney cancer.

The chain is built from TRBV7-2 and TRBJ1-2, with a weak D call TRBD1 (5 bases). CDR3 size: 14 residues. Trimming shortened V by 5 bases and J by 0 bases, and 10 bases separated the two germline ends. CDR1 is SGHTA and CDR2 is FQGNSA in the germline V gene. CDR3 nucleotides: TGTGCCAGCAGCCCTGGGGGAACTAACTATGGCTACACCTTC. This gives the protein CASSPGGTNYGYTF.

The DNA for the CDR3 is TGTGCCAGCAGCACCCGTACTGCAAACTCTGGAAACACCATATATTTT. Translating gives CASSTRTANSGNTIYF. This chain joins TRBV9 and TRBJ1-3; D gene uncertain. V was pared by 4 bases and J by 0 bases, with 14 bases between. The length of the CDR3 is 16 residues. Germline V gene sequence: CDR1 SGDLS, CDR2 YYNGEE.

The rearrangement uses TRBV2 and TRBJ2-5, with D uncertain. CDR1 is SNHLY and CDR2 is FYNNEI in the germline V gene. This CDR3 is 11 amino acids long. The V end lost 5 bases, the J end lost 3 bases, and 4 bases lay between the germline ends. The CDR3 DNA sequence: TGTGCCAGCAGTCTGAAAGAGACCCAGTACTTC. Encoded protein: CASSLKETQYF.

The chain couples TRBV7-3 to TRBJ1-1; D is unresolved. The CDR3 has 14 residues. Per germline, CDR1 SGHTA and CDR2 FQGTGA. With 5 bases removed from V and 5 bases from J, the gap between germline ends came to 15 bases. CDR3 region: CASSPSGPFTEAFF. The CDR3 nucleotides are TGTGCCAGCAGCCCGAGCGGCCCCTTTACTGAAGCTTTCTTT.

Only a few counts were recorded for this clone. The CDR3 DNA is TGTGCCAGCAGCCCCCTAATGGGAGTCAGAGGAGATACGCAGTATTTT. Its translation: CASSPLMGVRGDTQYF. This rearrangement joins TRBV14 to TRBJ2-3; D possibly corresponds to TRBD2 (5 bases). The CDR3 consists of 16 residues. Deletions cut 4 bases from V and 5 bases from J, with 19 bases between. CDR1 SGHDN and CDR2 FVKESK come from the germline V gene.

This clone appeared a few times. The genes are TRBV25-1 and TRBJ2-6, with D perhaps given as TRBD1 or TRBD2 (5 bases each). CDR3 length: 17 amino acids. V was pared by 5 bases and J by 2 bases, with 16 bases between. The V gene's germline CDR1 is MGHDK and CDR2 SYGVNS. The CDR3 sequence: CASSHARGPAGANVLTF. As DNA, the CDR3 is TGTGCCAGCAGTCATGCGAGGGGACCAGCTGGGGCCAACGTCCTGACTTTC.

This clone appeared a single time. This chain links TRBV11-3 with TRBJ2-6; D could derive from TRBD1 or TRBD2 (5 bases each). Germline CDR1 is SGHNT and CDR2 is YENEEA. The CDR3 has 14 residues. The V gene lost 2 bases and the J gene lost 4 bases, with 6 bases spanning the gap. Here the CDR3 reads CASSLRDGANVLTF. The CDR3 DNA reads as TGTGCCAGCAGCTTACGGGACGGGGCCAACGTCCTGACTTTC.

The chain uses TRBV6-1 and TRBJ2-7, with D unresolved. The CDR3 contains 11 residues. The germline CDR1 and CDR2 sequences are MNHNS and SASEGT. V was trimmed by 6 bases and J by 7 bases, leaving 10 bases between them. DNA of the CDR3: TGTGCCAGCAGAGTTGGGCGGGAGCAGTACTTC. Protein sequence: CASRVGREQYF.

The chain has TRBV7-8 and TRBJ1-5; D is ambiguous. V lost 1 base, J lost 10 bases, and 11 bases lay in between. The CDR3 length is 13 residues. Germline values: CDR1 SGHVS, CDR2 FQNEAQ. DNA for the CDR3: TGTGCCAGCAGCTTAGACAGTGCGACCCCCCAGCATTTT. Translated: CASSLDSATPQHF.

This chain uses TRBV10-3 with TRBJ2-7; D gene ambiguous. V lost 11 bases to trimming and J lost 0 bases, with 11 bases between them. Looked up from germline, CDR1 is ENHRY and CDR2 is SYGVKD. This CDR3 has 12 amino acids. The CDR3 sequence is CAVGGFSYEQYF. CDR3 DNA sequence: TGTGCCGTCGGCGGTTTCTCCTACGAGCAGTACTTC.

This clone was counted a few times. The V gene is TRBV18, the J gene TRBJ1-2; unclear D gene. The germline V gene has CDR1 KGHSH and CDR2 LQKENI. The CDR3 spans 14 residues. The ends were cut back, 0 bases at V and 4 bases at J, with 9 bases in the middle. CDR3 sequence: CASSPPVGSYGYTF. DNA of the CDR3: TGTGCCAGCTCACCACCGGTAGGAAGCTATGGCTACACCTTC.

The chain links TRBV5-1 to TRBJ1-3; TRBD1 matches at 8 bases. This CDR3 region has 16 residues. After removal of 4 bases from V and 2 bases from J, the junction contained 8 bases not matched to a gene. CDR1 is SGHRS and CDR2 is YFSETQ in the germline V gene. CDR3 region: CASSQTGGKAGNTIYF. The CDR3 nucleotides are TGCGCCAGCAGCCAAACAGGGGGAAAAGCTGGAAACACCATATATTTT.

This clone turned up a few times. The genes are TRBV5-4 and TRBJ2-3; D is ambiguous. The V and J ends lost 5 bases and 0 bases respectively, with 13 bases between them. The length of the CDR3 is 15 residues. Germline V gives CDR1 SGHNT, CDR2 YYREEE (reference sequence). The CDR3 protein is CASSQDLPSTDTQYF. The CDR3 DNA follows: TGTGCCAGCAGTCAGGACCTACCTAGCACAGATACGCAGTATTTT.

This sequence joins TRBV6-5 and TRBJ2-7, with unresolved D. V was cut by 6 bases and J by 2 bases, with 11 bases left in between. Germline V CDR1 and CDR2: MNHEY, SVGAGI. CDR3 length: 13 residues. This chain's CDR3 is CASSPTLPYEQYF. In DNA form, the CDR3 reads TGTGCCAGCAGCCCAACTTTACCCTACGAGCAGTACTTC.

J is TRBJ1-1 and V is TRBV7-2; D unclear. V gave up 0 bases and J gave up 1 base, with 6 bases separating them. The CDR3 has 14 amino acids. CDR1 is SGHTA and CDR2 is FQGNSA in the germline V gene. CDR3 sequence (DNA): TGTGCCAGCAGCTTAGCGGGGTCGAACACTGAAGCTTTCTTT. This gives the protein CASSLAGSNTEAFF.

The chain recombines TRBV19 with TRBJ2-1; weak D call: TRBD2 (6 bases). V was pared by 6 bases and J by 0 bases, with 15 bases between. The germline V gene encodes CDR1 LNHDA and CDR2 SQIVND (reference sequence). This CDR3 is built from 16 residues. CDR3 sequence reads: CASRGSGSSSYNEQFF. DNA of the CDR3: TGTGCCAGTAGGGGAAGCGGGTCGAGCTCCTACAATGAGCAGTTCTTC.

V usage is TRBV9 and J usage is TRBJ1-3, with 7 bases aligning to TRBD1. The germline gives CDR1 SGDLS, CDR2 YYNGEE. CDR3 length: 16 amino acids. Trimming at V came to 0 bases and at J to 4 bases, leaving 7 bases not matched to a gene. The CDR3 is CASSVAQGDAGNTIYF. The DNA of the CDR3 is TGTGCCAGCAGCGTAGCTCAGGGGGATGCCGGAAACACCATATATTTT.

J is TRBJ1-1 and V is TRBV4-3; unclear D gene. There are 13 residues in the CDR3. V gave up 2 bases and J gave up 3 bases, with 7 bases separating them. CDR1 LGHNA and CDR2 YSLEER come from the germline V gene. The CDR3 DNA is TGCGCCAGCAGCCAAAGAAAAGACACTGAAGCTTTCTTT. Protein sequence: CASSQRKDTEAFF.

The chain joins TRBV7-2 to TRBJ2-3; D not certain. Germline assignment: CDR1 SGHTA and CDR2 FQGNSA. The CDR3 is made up of 15 amino acids. V shed 1 base and J shed 5 bases, with 13 bases lying between them. The CDR3 coding sequence is TGTGCCAGCAGCTTAGGTTATGGTCTGAGAGATACGCAGTATTTT. This codes for CASSLGYGLRDTQYF.

V is TRBV5-3 and J is TRBJ2-5, with a weak D call TRBD1 (6 bases). TRBV5-3 is an ORF, with its function uncertain. The CDR3 runs to 15 residues. Deletions cut 8 bases from V and 4 bases from J, with 21 bases between. For the CDR3, the DNA is TGTGCCAGTCCCCAGCCCGCAGGGGCGGGAGAGACCCAGTACTTC. It codes for CASPQPAGAGETQYF.

The gene calls are TRBV10-3 and TRBJ2-1; D perhaps matches TRBD2 (6 bases). There are 15 residues in the CDR3. Germline CDR1 reads ENHRY; CDR2 reads SYGVKD. With 10 bases removed from V and 0 bases from J, the gap between germline ends came to 16 bases. CDR3 region: CASSFRESSYNEQFF. DNA of the CDR3: TGTGCCAGCAGCTTTCGGGAGAGCTCCTACAATGAGCAGTTCTTC.

The genes are TRBV27 and TRBJ1-6, with D possibly TRBD1 on 6 matching bases. Deletions cut 6 bases from V and 8 bases from J, with 14 bases between. This CDR3 contains 14 residues. In germline, CDR1 is MNHEY, CDR2 SMNVEV (reference sequence). The DNA for the CDR3 is TGTGCCAGCAGACGGGGACAAGGGGATTCACCCCTCCACTTT. Its translation: CASRRGQGDSPLHF.

This clone was detected a few times. The V call is TRBV14, the J call TRBJ1-6; 7 bases align to TRBD1. Trimming cost V 1 base and J 11 bases; bases outside gene matches: 5. Looked up from germline, CDR1 is SGHDN and CDR2 is FVKESK. This CDR3 spans 14 amino acids. CDR3 residues: CASSQGTGRAPLHF. The CDR3, as DNA: TGTGCCAGCAGCCAAGGGACAGGTCGGGCACCCCTCCACTTT.

CDR3 amino acids: CASSYSTTGNEKLFF. CDR3 coding DNA: TGTGCCAGCAGTTACTCGACCACAGGGAATGAAAAACTGTTTTTT. J is TRBJ1-4 and V is TRBV6-6; possible D gene TRBD1, 6 bases. The CDR3 covers 15 residues. CDR1 is MNHNY, CDR2 SVGAGI, per germline (reference sequence). The ends were cut back, 0 bases at V and 5 bases at J, with 10 bases in the middle.

This sequence joins TRBV4-3 and TRBJ2-3; possible D gene TRBD2, 5 bases. Deletions cut 0 bases from V and 2 bases from J, with 9 bases between. This CDR3 contains 15 residues. Germline CDR1 LGHNA, CDR2 YSLEER. Written as DNA, the CDR3 is TGCGCCAGCAGCCAAGATAGCGACCCCACAGATACGCAGTATTTT. Protein: CASSQDSDPTDTQYF.

The chain couples TRBV7-8 to TRBJ1-2; unclear D gene. Germline V gene sequence: CDR1 SGHVS, CDR2 FQNEAQ. This CDR3 contains 14 residues. V was shortened by 4 bases and J by 3 bases, with 12 bases between the two germline ends. This CDR3 reads CASSSQNDYYGYTF. CDR3 in DNA: TGTGCCAGCAGCTCCCAAAACGACTACTATGGCTACACCTTC.